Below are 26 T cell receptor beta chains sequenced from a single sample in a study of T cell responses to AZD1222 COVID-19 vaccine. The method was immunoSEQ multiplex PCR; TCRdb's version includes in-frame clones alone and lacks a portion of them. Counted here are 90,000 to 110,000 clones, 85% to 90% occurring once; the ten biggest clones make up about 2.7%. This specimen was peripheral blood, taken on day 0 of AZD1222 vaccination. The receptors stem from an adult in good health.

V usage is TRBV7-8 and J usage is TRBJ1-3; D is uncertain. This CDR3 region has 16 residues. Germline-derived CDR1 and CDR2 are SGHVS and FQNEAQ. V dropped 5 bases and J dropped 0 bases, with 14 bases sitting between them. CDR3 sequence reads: CASSPRGPNSGNTIYF. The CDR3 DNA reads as TGTGCCAGCAGCCCGAGAGGACCGAACTCTGGAAACACCATATATTTT. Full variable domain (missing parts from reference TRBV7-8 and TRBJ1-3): GAGVSQSPRYKVAKRGQDVALRCDPISGHVSLFWYQQALGQGPEFLTYFQNEAQLDKSGLPSDRFFAERPEGSVSTLKIQRTQQEDSAVYLCASSPRGPNSGNTIYFGEGSWLTVV.

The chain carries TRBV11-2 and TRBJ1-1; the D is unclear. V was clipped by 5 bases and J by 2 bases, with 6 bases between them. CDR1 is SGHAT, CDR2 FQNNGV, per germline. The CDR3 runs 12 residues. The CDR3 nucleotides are TGTGCCAGCAGCGCAGTAAACACTGAAGCTTTCTTT. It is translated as CASSAVNTEAFF.

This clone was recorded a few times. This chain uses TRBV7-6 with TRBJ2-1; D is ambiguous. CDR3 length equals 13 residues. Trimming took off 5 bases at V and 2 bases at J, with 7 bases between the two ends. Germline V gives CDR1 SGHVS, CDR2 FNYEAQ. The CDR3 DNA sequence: TGTGCCAGCAGCAATGGGGCCTACAATGAGCAGTTCTTC. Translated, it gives CASSNGAYNEQFF.

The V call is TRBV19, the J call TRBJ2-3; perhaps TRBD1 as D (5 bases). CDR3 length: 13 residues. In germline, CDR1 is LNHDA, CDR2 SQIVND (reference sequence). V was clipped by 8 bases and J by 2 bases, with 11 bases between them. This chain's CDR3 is CASPGFLTDTQYF. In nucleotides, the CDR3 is TGTGCCAGTCCAGGGTTTCTCACAGATACGCAGTATTTT.

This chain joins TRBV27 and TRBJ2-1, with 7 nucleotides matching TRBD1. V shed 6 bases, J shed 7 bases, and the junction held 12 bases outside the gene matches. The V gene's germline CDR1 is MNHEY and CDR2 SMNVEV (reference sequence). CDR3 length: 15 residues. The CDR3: CASSTHPDRANEQFF. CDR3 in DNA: TGTGCCAGCAGCACTCACCCAGACAGGGCGAATGAGCAGTTCTTC.

The CDR3 nucleotides read TGTGCCAGCAGCTTATCAGGGCGTAGCGAGCAGTACTTC. It encodes CASSLSGRSEQYF. This rearrangement joins TRBV11-3 to TRBJ2-7; tentative D call: TRBD1 (5 bases). The V end lost 2 bases, the J end lost 6 bases, and 11 bases lay between the germline ends. Germline values: CDR1 SGHNT, CDR2 YENEEA. There are 13 residues in the CDR3.

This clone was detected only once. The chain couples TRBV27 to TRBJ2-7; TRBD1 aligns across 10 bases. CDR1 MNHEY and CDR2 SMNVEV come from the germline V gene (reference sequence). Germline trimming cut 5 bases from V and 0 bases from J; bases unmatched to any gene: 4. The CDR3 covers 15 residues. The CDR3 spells CASSHRTGGSYEQYF. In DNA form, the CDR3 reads TGTGCCAGCAGTCACCGGACAGGGGGCTCCTACGAGCAGTACTTC.

The CDR3, as DNA: TGTGCCAGCAGCCTGGGACAGGGAGATCGGAGAATGGGCTACGAGCAGTACTTC. Protein sequence: CASSLGQGDRRMGYEQYF. The rearrangement uses TRBV3-1 (or the pseudogene TRBV3-2) and TRBJ2-7; 9 bases align to TRBD1. This CDR3 contains 18 residues. Germline CDR1 is LGHDT and CDR2 is YNNKEL (reference sequence). V lost 4 bases, J lost 3 bases, and 16 bases stayed unmatched.

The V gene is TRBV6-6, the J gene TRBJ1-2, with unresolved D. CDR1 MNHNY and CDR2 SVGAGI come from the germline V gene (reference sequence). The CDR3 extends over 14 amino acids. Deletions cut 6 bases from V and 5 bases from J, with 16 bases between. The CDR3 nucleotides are TGTGCCAGCAGCCTGCTGGAGCCGGGGTATGGCTACACCTTC. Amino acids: CASSLLEPGYGYTF.

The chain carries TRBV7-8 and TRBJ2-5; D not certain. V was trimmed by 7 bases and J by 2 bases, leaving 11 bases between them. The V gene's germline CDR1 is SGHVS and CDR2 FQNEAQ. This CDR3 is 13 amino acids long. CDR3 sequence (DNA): TGTGCCAGCATCCCCCCGATTCAAGAGACCCAGTACTTC. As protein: CASIPPIQETQYF.

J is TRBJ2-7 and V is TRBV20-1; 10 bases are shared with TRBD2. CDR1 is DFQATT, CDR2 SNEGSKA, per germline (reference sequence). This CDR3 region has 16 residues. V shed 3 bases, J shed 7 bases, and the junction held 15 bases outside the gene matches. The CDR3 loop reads CSASLASGSAPFEQYF. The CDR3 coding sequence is TGCAGTGCTAGTTTGGCTAGCGGGAGTGCTCCCTTTGAGCAGTACTTC.

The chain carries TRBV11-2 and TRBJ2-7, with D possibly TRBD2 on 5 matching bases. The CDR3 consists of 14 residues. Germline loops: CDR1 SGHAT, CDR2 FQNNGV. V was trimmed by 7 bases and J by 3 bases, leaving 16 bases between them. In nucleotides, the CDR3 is TGTGCCAGCAAAGGGCCGGGCCGGGGCTACGAGCAGTACTTC. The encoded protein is CASKGPGRGYEQYF.

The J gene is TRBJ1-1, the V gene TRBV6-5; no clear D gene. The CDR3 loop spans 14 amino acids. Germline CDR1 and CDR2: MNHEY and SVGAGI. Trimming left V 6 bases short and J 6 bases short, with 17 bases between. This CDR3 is CASRGDGYYAEAFF. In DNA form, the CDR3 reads TGTGCCAGCAGAGGTGACGGGTACTACGCTGAAGCTTTCTTT.

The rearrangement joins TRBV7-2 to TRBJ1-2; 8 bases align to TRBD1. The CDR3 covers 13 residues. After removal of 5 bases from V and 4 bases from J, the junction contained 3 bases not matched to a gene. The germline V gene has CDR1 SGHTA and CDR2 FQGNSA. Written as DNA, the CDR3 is TGTGCCAGCAGCCGGGACAGGTCCTATGGCTACACCTTC. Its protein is CASSRDRSYGYTF.

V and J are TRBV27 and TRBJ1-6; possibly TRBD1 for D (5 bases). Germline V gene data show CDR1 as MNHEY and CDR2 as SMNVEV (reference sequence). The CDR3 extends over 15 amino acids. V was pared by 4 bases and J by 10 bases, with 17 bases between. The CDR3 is CASSSRGPGGSPLHF. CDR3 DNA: TGTGCCAGCAGTTCCCGTGGACCTGGGGGGTCACCCCTCCACTTT.

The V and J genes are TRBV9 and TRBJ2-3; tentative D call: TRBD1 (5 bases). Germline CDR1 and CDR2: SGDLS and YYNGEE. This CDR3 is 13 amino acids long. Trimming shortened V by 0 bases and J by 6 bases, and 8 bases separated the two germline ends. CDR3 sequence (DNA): TGTGCCAGCAGCGTAGACAGGTCCGATACGCAGTATTTT. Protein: CASSVDRSDTQYF.

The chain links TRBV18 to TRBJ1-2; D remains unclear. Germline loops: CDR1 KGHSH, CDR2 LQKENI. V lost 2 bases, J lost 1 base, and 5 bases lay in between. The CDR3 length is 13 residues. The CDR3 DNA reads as TGTGCCAGCTCACCAGGGGATAACTATGGCTACACCTTC. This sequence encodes CASSPGDNYGYTF.

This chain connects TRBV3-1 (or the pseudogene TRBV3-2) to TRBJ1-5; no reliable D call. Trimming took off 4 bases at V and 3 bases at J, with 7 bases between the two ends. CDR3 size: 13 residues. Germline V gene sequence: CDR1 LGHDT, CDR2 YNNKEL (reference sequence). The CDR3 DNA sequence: TGTGCCAGCAGCCCGGCTGACAATCAGCCCCAGCATTTT. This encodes CASSPADNQPQHF.

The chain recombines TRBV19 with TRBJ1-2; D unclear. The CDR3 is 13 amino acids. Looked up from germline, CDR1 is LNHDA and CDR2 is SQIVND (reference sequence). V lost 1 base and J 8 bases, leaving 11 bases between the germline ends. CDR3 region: CASSIGTVPGYTF. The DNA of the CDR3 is TGTGCCAGTAGTATAGGGACGGTCCCGGGCTACACCTTC. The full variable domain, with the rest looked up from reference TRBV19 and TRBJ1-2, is DGGITQSPKYLFRKEGQNVTLSCEQNLNHDAMYWYRQDPGQGLRLIYYSQIVNDFQKGDIAEGYSVSREKKESFPLTVTSAQKNPTAFYLCASSIGTVPGYTFGSGTRLTVV.

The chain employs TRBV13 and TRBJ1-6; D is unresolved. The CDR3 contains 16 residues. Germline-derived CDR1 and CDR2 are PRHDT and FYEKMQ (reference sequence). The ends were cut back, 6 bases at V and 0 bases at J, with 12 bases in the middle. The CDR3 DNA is TGTGCCAGCAGGAGCAGGCAAGGCTCCTATAATTCACCCCTCCACTTT. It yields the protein CASRSRQGSYNSPLHF.

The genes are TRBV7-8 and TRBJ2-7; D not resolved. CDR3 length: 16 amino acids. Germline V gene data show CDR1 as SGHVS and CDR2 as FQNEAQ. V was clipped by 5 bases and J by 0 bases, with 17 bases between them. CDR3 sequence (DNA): TGTGCCAGCAGCCAGAGCCGGGTAGCCTCCTCCTACGAGCAGTACTTC. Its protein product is CASSQSRVASSYEQYF. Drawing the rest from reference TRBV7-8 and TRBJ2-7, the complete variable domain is GAGVSQSPRYKVAKRGQDVALRCDPISGHVSLFWYQQALGQGPEFLTYFQNEAQLDKSGLPSDRFFAERPEGSVSTLKIQRTQQEDSAVYLCASSQSRVASSYEQYFGPGTRLTVT.

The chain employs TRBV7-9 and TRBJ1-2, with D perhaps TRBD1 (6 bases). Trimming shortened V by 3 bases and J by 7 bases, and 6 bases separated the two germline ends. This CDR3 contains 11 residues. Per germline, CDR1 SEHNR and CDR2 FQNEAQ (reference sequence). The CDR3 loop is CASSLTGGYTF. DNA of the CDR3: TGTGCCAGCAGCTTGACAGGTGGCTACACCTTC.

CDR3: CASSFLGAGDETQYF. In DNA form, the CDR3 reads TGCGCCAGCAGCTTCCTAGGAGCGGGAGACGAGACGCAGTATTTT. The gene calls are TRBV5-1 and TRBJ2-3; 8 bases agree with TRBD2. Trimming cost V 2 bases and J 9 bases; bases outside gene matches: 11. CDR1 and CDR2 from the germline V gene are SGHRS and YFSETQ. The CDR3 is 15 residues long.

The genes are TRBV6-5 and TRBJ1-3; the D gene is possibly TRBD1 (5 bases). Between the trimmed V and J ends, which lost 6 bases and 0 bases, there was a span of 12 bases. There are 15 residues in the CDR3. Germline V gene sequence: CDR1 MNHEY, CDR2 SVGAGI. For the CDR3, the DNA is TGTGCCAGCAGGGCCGGACATTACTCTGGAAACACCATATATTTT. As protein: CASRAGHYSGNTIYF.

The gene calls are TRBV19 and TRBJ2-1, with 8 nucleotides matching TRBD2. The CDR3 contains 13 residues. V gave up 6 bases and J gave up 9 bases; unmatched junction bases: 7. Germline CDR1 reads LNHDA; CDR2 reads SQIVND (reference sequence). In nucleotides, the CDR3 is TGTGCCAGTAGCCGGGGGGGCCTCGGTGAGCAGTTCTTC. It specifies CASSRGGLGEQFF.

The CDR3 DNA reads TGTGCCAGCAAACGGGACAGGGACAATCAGCCCCAGCATTTT. Translation gives CASKRDRDNQPQHF. This chain connects TRBV2 to TRBJ1-5; 9 bases line up with TRBD1. The CDR3 has 14 residues. The germline gives CDR1 SNHLY, CDR2 FYNNEI. Trimming at V came to 7 bases and at J to 3 bases, leaving 4 bases not matched to a gene.